One and the same sample provided the 18 T cell receptor beta chains below, sequenced in a study of blood T cell repertoires in COVID-19. This table comes from immunoSEQ multiplex PCR, and its TCRdb copy is limited to in-frame clones, with some not included. The repertoire holds hundreds of thousands of clones, 85% seen once, with about 19% in the top ten. What was sequenced was PBMCs or T cells enriched from blood (not recorded which). The source is a man aged 35 to 55 who had recovered from COVID-19.

This chain joins TRBV5-4 and TRBJ2-3; TRBD2 matches 10 bases. J was trimmed by 3 bases and V by 0 bases; bases with no gene match: 4. Germline lookup yields CDR1 SGHNT and CDR2 YYREEE (reference sequence). The CDR3 extends over 16 amino acids. The CDR3 is CASSLDASGRTDTQYF. The CDR3 DNA reads as TGTGCCAGCAGCTTGGATGCTAGCGGGAGAACAGATACGCAGTATTTT. Looking up the rest from reference TRBV5-4 and TRBJ2-3 gives the full variable domain: ETGVTQSPTHLIKTRGQQVTLRCSSQSGHNTVSWYQQALGQGPQFIFQYYREEENGRGNFPPRFSGLQFPNYSSELNVNALELDDSALYLCASSLDASGRTDTQYFGPGTRLTVL.

This sequence joins TRBV30 and TRBJ2-7; 7 bases align to TRBD1. The CDR3 sequence is 12 residues long. CDR1 and CDR2 from the germline V gene are GTSNPN and SVGIG (reference sequence). V lost 0 bases and J lost 4; bases outside the gene matches: 0. The CDR3 loop is CAWSVQGYEQYF. The CDR3 DNA follows: TGTGCCTGGAGTGTACAGGGGTACGAGCAGTACTTC. Variable domain in full (rest from reference TRBV30 and TRBJ2-7): SQTIHQWPATLVQPVGSPLSLECTVEGTSNPNLYWYRQAAGRGLQLLFYSVGIGQISSEVPQNLSASRPQDRQFILSSKKLLLSDSGFYLCAWSVQGYEQYFGPGTRLTVT.

The V call is TRBV5-5, the J call TRBJ1-5; the D gene is possibly TRBD1 (5 bases). CDR1 and CDR2 from the germline V gene are SGHKS and YYEKEE (reference sequence). Between the trimmed V and J ends, which lost 3 bases and 0 bases, there was a span of 10 bases. This CDR3 is built from 15 residues. The CDR3 loop is CASSWGRDSNQPQHF. The CDR3 DNA follows: TGTGCCAGCAGCTGGGGCAGGGATAGCAATCAGCCCCAGCATTTT.

This clone appeared a few times. The chain combines TRBV6-2 or TRBV6-3 with TRBJ2-7; TRBD2 matches at 8 bases. Germline V gene sequence: CDR1 MNHEY, CDR2 SVGEGT. CDR3 length: 15 amino acids. V gave up 5 bases and J gave up 2 bases; unmatched junction bases: 8. Here the CDR3 DNA reads TGTGCCAGCAGTCGTACTAGCGGACTGGCCTACGAGCAGTACTTC. Its protein product is CASSRTSGLAYEQYF.

The chain has TRBV6-5 and TRBJ2-3; D is perhaps TRBD1 (6 bases). Trimming removed 0 bases from V and 3 bases from J, with 13 bases in between. Germline V gene lookup returns CDR1 MNHEY and CDR2 SVGAGI. CDR3 length equals 16 residues. The CDR3 loop is CASSYSQGTKTDTQYF. In nucleotides, the CDR3 is TGTGCCAGCAGTTACTCCCAGGGGACAAAAACAGATACGCAGTATTTT.

The chain couples TRBV28 to TRBJ2-1; 12 positions agree with TRBD2. With 7 bases clipped from V and 6 bases from J, the junction kept 4 bases outside the gene matches. CDR1 and CDR2 (germline): MDHEN, SYDVKM. CDR3 length: 14 amino acids. CDR3 protein: CASNQLAGGNEQFF. DNA for the CDR3: TGTGCCAGCAATCAACTAGCGGGAGGCAATGAGCAGTTCTTC.

This clone was recorded once. CDR3 residues: CASSFRDRGEQYF. In DNA, the CDR3 is TGTGCCAGCAGTTTTCGAGACAGGGGCGAGCAGTACTTC. The rearrangement uses TRBV12-3 or TRBV12-4 and TRBJ2-7; the match to TRBD1 covers 8 bases. This CDR3 is built from 13 residues. V lost 3 bases and J lost 6; bases outside the gene matches: 4.

This sequence joins TRBV19 and TRBJ1-5; possible D gene TRBD1, 6 bases. The CDR3 totals 16 residues. Germline V gene lookup returns CDR1 LNHDA and CDR2 SQIVND (reference sequence). V lost 2 bases to trimming and J lost 0 bases, with 11 bases between them. CDR3 DNA sequence: TGTGCCAGTAGTATACGTCAAGGGGGTAGCAATCAGCCCCAGCATTTT. Residues: CASSIRQGGSNQPQHF. Full variable domain (remainder filled in from reference TRBV19 and TRBJ1-5): DGGITQSPKYLFRKEGQNVTLSCEQNLNHDAMYWYRQDPGQGLRLIYYSQIVNDFQKGDIAEGYSVSREKKESFPLTVTSAQKNPTAFYLCASSIRQGGSNQPQHFGDGTRLSIL.

J is TRBJ2-7 and V is TRBV15; D is perhaps TRBD2 (5 bases). Looked up from germline, CDR1 is LNHNV and CDR2 is YYDKDF (reference sequence). The CDR3 contains 15 residues. Trimming shortened V by 0 bases and J by 3 bases, and 12 bases separated the two germline ends. The CDR3 DNA reads TGTGCCACCAGCAGAGATCGGAGTCGGGGCTACGAGCAGTACTTC. Protein: CATSRDRSRGYEQYF.

CDR3 residues: CAWSVRGSGANVLTF. The CDR3 region has the DNA TGTGCCTGGAGTGTAAGGGGATCTGGGGCCAACGTCCTGACTTTC. This chain joins TRBV30 and TRBJ2-6; possibly TRBD1 for D (5 bases). V lost 0 bases, J lost 1 base, and 7 bases lay in between. The CDR3 has 15 amino acids. Germline V gene data show CDR1 as GTSNPN and CDR2 as SVGIG (reference sequence).

The CDR3, as DNA: TGTGCCATCAGGGATGGACTAGCGGGAGTTCGGAATACGCAGTATTTT. It is translated as CAIRDGLAGVRNTQYF. The chain employs TRBV10-3 and TRBJ2-3, with 13 nucleotides matching TRBD2. The V and J ends lost 6 bases and 7 bases, in that order; junction bases with no gene match: 10. CDR3 length equals 16 residues. Germline loops: CDR1 ENHRY, CDR2 SYGVKD.

V and J are TRBV5-1 and TRBJ2-1, with D perhaps matching TRBD2 (6 bases). The V end was cut by 2 bases, the J end by 7 bases, with 19 bases between. This CDR3 comprises 16 residues. Germline V lookup: CDR1 SGHRS, CDR2 YFSETQ. The CDR3 spells CASSFRGLKPSNEQFF. The DNA of the CDR3 is TGCGCCAGCAGCTTTAGGGGACTCAAGCCCTCAAATGAGCAGTTCTTC.

This chain links TRBV7-2 with TRBJ1-1; no clear D. Germline loops: CDR1 SGHTA, CDR2 FQGNSA. Trimming stripped 1 base from V and 8 bases from J, with 11 bases between. CDR3 length: 13 amino acids. The chain's CDR3 is CASSLVFAAEAFF. In DNA, the CDR3 is TGTGCCAGCAGCTTAGTATTTGCGGCGGAAGCTTTCTTT.

The J gene is TRBJ1-2, the V gene TRBV28; no firm D call. The CDR3 sequence is 12 residues long. Germline V lookup: CDR1 MDHEN, CDR2 SYDVKM. The V gene lost 6 bases and the J gene lost 5 bases, with 10 bases spanning the gap. DNA for the CDR3: TGTGCCAGCAGCCCCGACGGGTATGGCTACACCTTC. As protein: CASSPDGYGYTF.

The chain combines TRBV30 with TRBJ1-1; D perhaps matches TRBD1 (5 bases). Germline-derived CDR1 and CDR2 are GTSNPN and SVGIG (reference sequence). The CDR3 covers 14 residues. V was cut by 1 base and J by 5 bases, with 14 bases left in between. The CDR3: CAWSGTGVGTEAFF. CDR3 in DNA: TGTGCCTGGAGTGGTACGGGGGTGGGGACTGAAGCTTTCTTT.

The chain links TRBV28 to TRBJ2-1; 8 bases match TRBD1. Germline V gives CDR1 MDHEN, CDR2 SYDVKM. This CDR3 has 15 residues. V was pared by 8 bases and J by 3 bases, with 9 bases of the junction left unmatched. The CDR3 protein is CASGGGTGYYNEQFF. CDR3 DNA sequence: TGTGCCAGCGGAGGGGGGACAGGCTACTACAATGAGCAGTTCTTC.

This chain links TRBV5-7 with TRBJ1-6; 7 nucleotides line up with TRBD1. Being an ORF, TRBV5-7 has a function that is uncertain. Losses at the gene ends were 5 bases for V and 9 bases for J; bases not matched to a gene: 11. The CDR3 has 15 amino acids. This chain's CDR3 is CASSRTTGAASPLHF. The CDR3 DNA reads as TGTGCCAGCAGTAGAACTACAGGGGCGGCTTCACCCCTCCACTTT.

V is TRBV5-6 and J is TRBJ2-1, with 7 nucleotides matching TRBD2. The CDR3 has 15 residues. Trimming at V came to 2 bases and at J to 5 bases, leaving 7 bases not matched to a gene. Germline-derived CDR1 and CDR2 are SGHDT and YYEEEE. The CDR3 region is CASSFFQRGDNEQFF. In nucleotides, the CDR3 is TGTGCCAGCAGCTTTTTCCAGCGGGGTGACAATGAGCAGTTCTTC.